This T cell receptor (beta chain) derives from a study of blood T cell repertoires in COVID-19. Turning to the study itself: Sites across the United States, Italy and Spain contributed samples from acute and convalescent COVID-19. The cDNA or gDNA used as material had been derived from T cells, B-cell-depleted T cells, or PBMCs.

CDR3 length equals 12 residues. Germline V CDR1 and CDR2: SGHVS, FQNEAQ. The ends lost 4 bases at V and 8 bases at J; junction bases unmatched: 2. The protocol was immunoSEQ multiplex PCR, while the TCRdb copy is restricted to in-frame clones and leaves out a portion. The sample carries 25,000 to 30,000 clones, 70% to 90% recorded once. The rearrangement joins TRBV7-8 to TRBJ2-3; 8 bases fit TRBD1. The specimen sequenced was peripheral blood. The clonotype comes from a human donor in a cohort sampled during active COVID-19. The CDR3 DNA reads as TGTGCCAGCAGCTCCGACAGGGGTACGCAGTATTTT. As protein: CASSSDRGTQYF.